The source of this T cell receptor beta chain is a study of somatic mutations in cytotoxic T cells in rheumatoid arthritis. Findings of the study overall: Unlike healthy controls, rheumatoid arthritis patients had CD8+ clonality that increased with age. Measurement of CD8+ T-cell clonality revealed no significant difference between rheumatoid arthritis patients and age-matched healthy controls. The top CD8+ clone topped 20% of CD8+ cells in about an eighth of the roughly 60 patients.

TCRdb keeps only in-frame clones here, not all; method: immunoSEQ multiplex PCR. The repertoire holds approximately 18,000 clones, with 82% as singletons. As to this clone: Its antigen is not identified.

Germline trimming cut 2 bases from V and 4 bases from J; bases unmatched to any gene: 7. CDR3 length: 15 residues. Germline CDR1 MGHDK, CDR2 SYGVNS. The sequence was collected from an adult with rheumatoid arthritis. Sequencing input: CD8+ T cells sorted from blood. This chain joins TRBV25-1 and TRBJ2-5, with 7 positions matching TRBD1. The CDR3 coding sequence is TGTGCCAGCAGTGAAGGACAGGATGGAGGAGAGACCCAGTACTTC. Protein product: CASSEGQDGGETQYF.